One sample yielded the 12 T cell receptor beta chains listed below, sequenced in a study of vaccination and CD4 T cells after COVID-19. CD4+ T cells that had been cultured provided DNA sequenced with the Oncomine TCR Beta short-read assay. In TCRdb, the PCR reads were re-called with MiXCR into one record per CDR3 protein. The data show roughly 25,000 distinct CDR3 sequences, approximately 56% seen once. Treatment indicated: roughly 10-day PBMC culture with coronavirus spike peptide pools or control peptides (ViraFEST assay). Their cognate antigens are unknown. Sequenced: CD4+ T cells from blood, cultured in vitro. These receptors originate from a human donor who had recovered from COVID-19.

The rearrangement uses TRBV18 and TRBJ2-7; the D gene is possibly TRBD2 (7 bases). V was clipped by 1 base and J by 0 bases, with 13 bases between them. Germline CDR1 KGHSH, CDR2 LQKENI. The CDR3 is 16 amino acids. The CDR3 sequence is CASSPLSRGGSYEQYF. The CDR3 DNA follows: TGTGCCAGCTCACCACTCTCGAGGGGGGGCTCCTACGAGCAGTACTTC.

The chain couples TRBV24-1 to TRBJ2-3; 14 bases are shared with TRBD2. CDR3 size: 15 residues. The ends lost 1 base at V and 9 bases at J; junction bases unmatched: 2. Germline CDR1 and CDR2: KGHDR and SFDVKD. The CDR3: CATSDFRLAGGTQYF. DNA for the CDR3: TGTGCCACCAGTGATTTTCGACTAGCGGGAGGGACGCAGTATTTT.

The chain uses TRBV20-1 and TRBJ1-2, with 7 bases identical to TRBD1. The germline gives CDR1 DFQATT, CDR2 SNEGSKA (reference sequence). The CDR3 is 11 residues long. Losses at the gene ends were 6 bases for V and 8 bases for J; bases not matched to a gene: 6. The CDR3 nucleotides read TGCAGTGCAGGGGGCTCGGGGGGCTACACCTTC. As protein: CSAGGSGGYTF.

This chain connects TRBV20-1 to TRBJ2-1; TRBD2 agrees at 16 bases. CDR3 length: 16 residues. The germline gives CDR1 DFQATT, CDR2 SNEGSKA (reference sequence). The trim removed 2 bases at V and 8 bases at J, leaving 6 bases unmatched. The DNA for the CDR3 is TGCAGTGCTAGACCTGGGACTAGCGGGAGGGTAGATGAGCAGTTCTTC. Residues: CSARPGTSGRVDEQFF.

The rearrangement joins TRBV30 to TRBJ1-2; D uncertain. V lost 2 bases and J lost 1, with 8 bases in between. CDR1 is GTSNPN, CDR2 SVGIG, per germline (reference sequence). CDR3 length equals 13 residues. The CDR3 bases are TGTGCCTGGAGTCCGGGGAGTAACTATGGCTACACCTTC. Encoded protein: CAWSPGSNYGYTF. Full variable domain (rest looked up from reference TRBV30 and TRBJ1-2): SQTIHQWPATLVQPVGSPLSLECTVEGTSNPNLYWYRQAAGRGLQLLFYSVGIGQISSEVPQNLSASRPQDRQFILSSKKLLLSDSGFYLCAWSPGSNYGYTFGSGTRLTVV.

The CDR3 coding sequence is TGTGCCAGTAGGAGGGGACAGGAGAACAATGAGCAGTTCTTC. Translation: CASRRGQENNEQFF. The chain carries TRBV19 and TRBJ2-1; 8 positions agree with TRBD1. Germline assignment: CDR1 LNHDA and CDR2 SQIVND (reference sequence). The CDR3 runs 14 residues. V lost 6 bases to trimming and J lost 5 bases; unmatched junction nucleotides: 6. The full variable domain, with the rest looked up from reference TRBV19 and TRBJ2-1, is DGGITQSPKYLFRKEGQNVTLSCEQNLNHDAMYWYRQDPGQGLRLIYYSQIVNDFQKGDIAEGYSVSREKKESFPLTVTSAQKNPTAFYLCASRRGQENNEQFFGPGTRLTVL.

The chain uses TRBV19 and TRBJ1-1; 8 bases match TRBD1. CDR3 length equals 16 residues. Germline CDR1 and CDR2: LNHDA and SQIVND (reference sequence). V was pared by 7 bases and J by 4 bases, with 14 bases of the junction left unmatched. CDR3 amino acids: CASTPDRGVFRTEAFF. The CDR3 nucleotides read TGTGCCAGTACCCCCGACAGGGGTGTGTTTCGCACTGAAGCTTTCTTT.

The rearrangement joins TRBV7-2 to TRBJ2-5; TRBD1 matches at 7 bases. Germline CDR1 is SGHTA and CDR2 is FQGNSA. This CDR3 is built from 14 residues. With V trimmed by 5 bases and J by 5 bases, 8 bases remained unmatched. The CDR3 bases are TGTGCCAGCAGCCCCCGACAGGGTTGGGAGACCCAGTACTTC. Translating it yields CASSPRQGWETQYF.

V is TRBV6-2 or TRBV6-3 and J is TRBJ1-1, with 7 nucleotides matching TRBD1. Germline V CDR1 and CDR2: MNHEY, SVGEGT. The CDR3 totals 13 residues. V dropped 6 bases and J dropped 1; count of bases not matched to a gene: 2. As DNA, the CDR3 is TGTGCCAGCAGGAGGACAGGGAACACTGAAGCTTTCTTT. Encoded protein: CASRRTGNTEAFF.

This clonotype appeared a few times. V gene TRBV6-5 combines with J gene TRBJ1-1, with D maybe TRBD1 (5 bases). CDR3 length: 17 amino acids. V lost 2 bases, J lost 1 base, and 17 bases lay in between. The germline V gene encodes CDR1 MNHEY and CDR2 SVGAGI. CDR3 coding DNA: TGTGCCAGCAGTTACCCCACAGGAGGGTTGAGGAACACTGAAGCTTTCTTT. Amino acid sequence: CASSYPTGGLRNTEAFF.

The J gene is TRBJ2-2, the V gene TRBV7-9, with 7 bases matching TRBD2. V lost 6 bases and J lost 0; bases outside the gene matches: 7. Germline loops: CDR1 SEHNR, CDR2 FQNEAQ (reference sequence). The CDR3 is 16 residues long. Written as DNA, the CDR3 is TGTGCCAGCAGACCACTCCGGGGGGCGAACACCGGGGAGCTGTTTTTT. Its protein product is CASRPLRGANTGELFF.

This rearrangement joins TRBV7-9 to TRBJ1-6; D not resolved. The CDR3 has 13 residues. The germline gives CDR1 SEHNR, CDR2 FQNEAQ (reference sequence). V was shortened by 1 base and J by 7 bases, with 5 bases between the two germline ends. The CDR3 sequence is CASSLDPNSPLHF. The CDR3 DNA reads TGTGCCAGCAGCTTAGATCCGAATTCACCCCTCCACTTT.